This TCR beta chain stems from a study of OX40 agonist ivuxolimab in advanced cancers. Regarding this clone: Its antigen is unknown.

The V gene's germline CDR1 is MDHEN and CDR2 SYDVKM. This CDR3 is built from 17 residues. V lost 2 bases and J lost 1, with 14 bases in between. Clones were sequenced by immunoSEQ multiplex PCR, and TCRdb holds only the in-frame ones, with some missing. The sample lists about 50,000 clones, about 88% occurring once. Study results and limitations: The investigators did not determine what antigen specificity the expanded peripheral T cells had. Averaged across samples, CD8+ T cells carried more expanded clones than CD4+ did.

The source is an adult with an advanced solid tumor such as melanoma, head and neck, liver or kidney cancer. This specimen was CD4+ or CD8+ T cells sorted from blood, taken in a trial of the OX40 agonist ivuxolimab. V is TRBV28 and J is TRBJ1-4, with a tentative D call TRBD1 (5 bases). CDR3 in amino acids: CASSLRRGWRTNEKLFF. CDR3 DNA: TGTGCCAGCAGTTTAAGGAGGGGCTGGCGAACTAATGAAAAACTGTTTTTT.